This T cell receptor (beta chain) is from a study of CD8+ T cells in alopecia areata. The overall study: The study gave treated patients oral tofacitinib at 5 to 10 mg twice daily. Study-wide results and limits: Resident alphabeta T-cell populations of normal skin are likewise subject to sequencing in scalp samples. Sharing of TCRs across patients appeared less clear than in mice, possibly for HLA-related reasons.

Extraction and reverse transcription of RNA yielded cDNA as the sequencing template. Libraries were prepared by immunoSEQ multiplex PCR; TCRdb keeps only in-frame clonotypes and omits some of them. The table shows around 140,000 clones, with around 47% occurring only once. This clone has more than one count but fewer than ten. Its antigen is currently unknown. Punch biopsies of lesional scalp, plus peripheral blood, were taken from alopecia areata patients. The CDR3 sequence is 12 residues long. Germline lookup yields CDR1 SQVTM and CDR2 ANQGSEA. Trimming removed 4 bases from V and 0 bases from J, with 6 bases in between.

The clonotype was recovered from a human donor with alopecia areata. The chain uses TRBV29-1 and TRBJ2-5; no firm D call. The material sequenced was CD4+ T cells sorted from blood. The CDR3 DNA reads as TGCAGCGTTGGGGCAGACCAAGAGACCCAGTACTTC. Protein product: CSVGADQETQYF.